This T cell receptor (beta chain) was recorded in a study of response to subunit inactivated influenza vaccine. Study-wide results and caveats: Few additional T cells are recruited per seasonal influenza vaccination, authors suggested.

About this clonotype: Antigen specificity is unknown.

TCRdb ran MiXCR on the RT-PCR reads and lists one entry per CDR3 protein. Of 150,000 to 200,000 distinct CDR3 sequences in the sample, roughly 8.7% were seen once. V dropped 4 bases and J dropped 5; count of bases not matched to a gene: 5. The length of the CDR3 is 16 residues. In germline, CDR1 is SGHRS, CDR2 YFSETQ. The sequencing here drew on non-naive T cells sorted from PBMCs, taken on the day of vaccination. The rearrangement joins TRBV5-1 to TRBJ2-5; TRBD2 matches at 16 bases. The clonotype was recovered from a man aged 50 to 60 who received an inactivated influenza vaccine. CDR3 loop: CASSVGTSGGAETQYF. CDR3 in DNA: TGCGCCAGCAGCGTAGGGACTAGCGGGGGGGCTGAGACCCAGTACTTC.